The text below deals with one TCR beta chain. Its recognized antigen is unknown. The record has no base qualities; no much larger clone is one base away. TCRbeta CDR3 regions were amplified from genomic DNA by means of the immunoSEQ Assay, a bias-controlled multiplex PCR. As for the authors' bioinformatics: The number of nucleated cells in each sample was estimated from the amplification of reference gene primers within the assay. To quantify the absolute abundance of each unique TCRbeta CDR3 rearrangement, sequence reads were collapsed and filtered. Productive Simpson clonality was computed per sample as the square root of Simpson's diversity index over productive rearrangements. In TCRdb, the immuneACCESS table is reduced to in-frame sequences with V and J assigned. These tables do not hold every clone; where another copy was compared, an unresolved V gene accounts for under half, and the others remain unexplained. That table supplies the V and J calls and clone size; D and trimming were determined from the DNA. The sample table holds under 200,000 clones, of which around 87% were seen once. Of the sample, over 7% falls within the top ten clones.

This specimen comes from a study of blood T cell repertoires in COVID-19 (TCRdb year 2020). Study-level background: Collaborator samples came from the United States, Italy and Spain and covered acute and convalescent phases of COVID-19. Samples were obtained from the ongoing ImmuneRACE study (first 160 participants) and from 1,200 or so subjects provided by 6 global collaborators. The repertoires were released in a freely available public database intended as a resource for research on the immune response to SARS-CoV-2. The material from the prospective study consisted of cDNA or gDNA derived from T cells, B-cell-depleted T cells, or PBMCs. Subjects who had been exposed to COVID-19, were actively infected with it, or had recovered from it provided the deeply sampled blood TCRbeta repertoires that made up the dataset. Sample metadata almost always included a de-identified subject ID, COVID-19 status, age in years and sex. Where available, HLA class I and class II types were obtained from metadata supplied by the sample provider rather than from assay-based typing. What the study reported, not specific to this receptor: Clinical and demographic metadata were provided uncurated, with the amount varying by source and participant.

The germline V gene encodes CDR1 KGHDR and CDR2 SFDVKD. V is reduced by 3 bases and J by 4 bases, leaving a spacing of 3 bases between them. From the cysteine through the phenylalanine, the CDR3 covers 12 amino acids. Only the CDR3 DNA is retained, 36 bases long and in frame from the first base. Each collaborating institution followed its own protocols to collect whole blood in K2EDTA tubes. For TCRbeta analysis, collaborators shipped samples as frozen whole blood, isolated PBMCs, or DNA extracted from either of those sample types. This clonotype was obtained from a woman over 75 in a cohort sampled during active or convalescent COVID-19. The chain links TRBV24-1 with TRBJ1-5, with an unclear D gene assignment. The sequenced sample consisted of peripheral blood. The DNA is as follows: TGTGCCACCAGTGATACTAATCAGCCCCAGCATTTT. It encodes CATSDTNQPQHF.